This T cell receptor (beta chain) was captured by sequencing in a study of shared clonotypes between healthy human individuals. Study-wide context: Each donor's CD8 memory used one plate, CD8 naive two, each CD4 subset three. General study findings and limits: The study found lower generation probabilities in non-shared clonotypes than in those shared by all four donors. Among donors, clonotype sharing was expected to be affected by sequencing depth. Naive CD4 clonotypes were shared across a few donors at approximately 5.3%.

This clone has just a few counts. The antigen remains unidentified. The V end lost 0 bases, the J end lost 1 base, and 8 bases lay between the germline ends. The CDR3 runs to 15 residues. Germline values: CDR1 SGHRS, CDR2 YFSETQ. The data were produced by immunoSEQ multiplex PCR, yet TCRdb's version contains in-frame clones alone and is incomplete. The data contain around 1 million clones, 70% to 85% of them singletons. The chain uses TRBV5-1 and TRBJ2-4; D is uncertain. This receptor was identified in a man younger than 35 in good health. Sample: memory CD4+ T cells sorted from blood. Described subset: CD45RA-negative fraction. CDR3 residues: CASSLDAWAKNIQYF. The CDR3 DNA reads as TGCGCCAGCAGCTTGGATGCCTGGGCCAAAAACATTCAGTACTTC.